The 23 T cell receptor beta chains below were found in one sample sequenced in a study of cytomegalovirus exposure and HLA in healthy donors. Amplification used 60 Vbeta primers and 13 Jbeta primers. Here immunoSEQ multiplex PCR was the method, and the copy in TCRdb shows in-frame clones only, minus some. The sample includes around 110,000 clones, about 59% of them seen just once. The sample was PBMCs. Receptors were obtained from a middle-aged woman in good health and CMV-seropositive.

CDR3 DNA sequence: TGTGCCAGCAGCTCGAAACTAGCGGGAAAGTACAATGAGCAGTTCTTC. Translating it yields CASSSKLAGKYNEQFF. The chain joins TRBV7-2 to TRBJ2-1, with TRBD2 matching 10 bases. From germline, CDR1 is SGHTA and CDR2 FQGNSA. The CDR3 runs to 16 residues. J was trimmed by 4 bases and V by 4 bases; bases with no gene match: 7. Variable domain in full (rest from reference TRBV7-2 and TRBJ2-1): GAGVSQSPSNKVTEKGKDVELRCDPISGHTALYWYRQSLGQGLEFLIYFQGNSAPDKSGLPSDRFSAERTGGSVSTLTIQRTQQEDSAVYLCASSSKLAGKYNEQFFGPGTRLTVL.

This chain connects TRBV5-1 to TRBJ2-3; D might be TRBD1 (6 bases). The CDR3 contains 17 residues. Germline values: CDR1 SGHRS, CDR2 YFSETQ. V lost 4 bases and J lost 8, with 26 bases in between. CDR3 DNA: TGCGCCAGCAGCAGAGGGGGAGCCTTCCTTTTAGTGGGTACGCAGTATTTT. Its protein product is CASSRGGAFLLVGTQYF.

A few counts support this clone. The chain uses TRBV6-4 and TRBJ2-1; 7 nucleotides line up with TRBD2. From germline, CDR1 is MRHNA and CDR2 SNTAGT. CDR3 length: 13 amino acids. V trimming: 6 bases; J trimming: 5 bases; junction bases outside the gene matches: 4. The CDR3: CASSPGTNNEQFF. The CDR3 DNA sequence: TGTGCCAGCAGCCCCGGGACTAACAATGAGCAGTTCTTC.

DNA of the CDR3: TGTGCCAGCAGTGGCCGACAGATAGGCACAGATACGCAGTATTTT. This translates into CASSGRQIGTDTQYF. The chain uses TRBV25-1 and TRBJ2-3; D might be TRBD1 (5 bases). Trimming removed 4 bases at V and 1 base at J, with 12 bases between. The CDR3 length is 15 residues. Germline CDR1 reads MGHDK; CDR2 reads SYGVNS.

The V gene is TRBV19, the J gene TRBJ2-7, with 11 bases lining up with TRBD2. Germline CDR1 is LNHDA and CDR2 is SQIVND (reference sequence). Trimming took 1 base from V and 0 from J; bases not matched to a gene: 5. This CDR3 is 17 amino acids long. The CDR3 here is CASSIGLGLAVSYEQYF. Here the CDR3 DNA reads TGTGCCAGTAGTATAGGCCTGGGACTAGCGGTCTCCTACGAGCAGTACTTC.

This clone came up a few times. The chain joins TRBV7-9 to TRBJ2-3, with D possibly matching TRBD2 (5 bases). The V end was cut by 5 bases, the J end by 0 bases, with 12 bases between. The CDR3 is 15 amino acids. Looked up from germline, CDR1 is SEHNR and CDR2 is FQNEAQ (reference sequence). Written as DNA, the CDR3 is TGTGCCAGCAGCCGCTACAGCGGTAGCACAGATACGCAGTATTTT. Its translation: CASSRYSGSTDTQYF.

This clone showed up just once. The chain recombines TRBV19 with TRBJ2-4, with 7 positions matching TRBD2. The CDR3 totals 13 residues. In germline, CDR1 is LNHDA, CDR2 SQIVND (reference sequence). V lost 6 bases, J lost 7 bases, and 6 bases stayed unmatched. The CDR3: CASSRLAGNIQYF. DNA for the CDR3: TGTGCCAGTAGCAGACTAGCTGGGAACATTCAGTACTTC.

The sample holds a few counts of this clone. In DNA form, the CDR3 reads TGTGCCAGCAGTGACCCAGAATATAGCAATCAGCCCCAGCATTTT. This gives the protein CASSDPEYSNQPQHF. The rearrangement joins TRBV2 to TRBJ1-5; D not resolved. The CDR3 covers 15 residues. Germline V CDR1 and CDR2: SNHLY, FYNNEI. V dropped 3 bases and J dropped 0 bases, with 9 bases sitting between them.

In this sample, this clone turned up a few times. V is TRBV5-4 and J is TRBJ2-3; D is uncertain. The CDR3 is 14 residues long. Germline V gene sequence: CDR1 SGHNT, CDR2 YYREEE (reference sequence). V was shortened by 4 bases and J by 0 bases, with 9 bases between the two germline ends. The CDR3 reads CASSLPTSTDTQYF. The CDR3 coding sequence is TGTGCCAGCAGCCTCCCTACTAGCACAGATACGCAGTATTTT.

The V gene is TRBV5-8, the J gene TRBJ1-5; D is uncertain. V was clipped by 3 bases and J by 0 bases, with 10 bases between them. The CDR3 has 15 amino acids. Germline values: CDR1 SGHTS, CDR2 YDEGEE. CDR3: CASSWSRGSNQPQHF. The CDR3 nucleotides are TGTGCCAGCAGCTGGAGCCGGGGTAGCAATCAGCCCCAGCATTTT. The entire variable domain, with the rest obtained from reference TRBV5-8 and TRBJ1-5, is as follows: EAGVTQSPTHLIKTRGQQATLRCSPISGHTSVYWYQQALGLGLQFLLWYDEGEERNRGNFPPRFSGRQFPNYSSELNVNALELEDSALYLCASSWSRGSNQPQHFGDGTRLSIL.

The rearrangement uses TRBV4-3 and TRBJ2-7; 11 nucleotides align to TRBD2. Trimming cost V 3 bases and J 6 bases; bases outside gene matches: 10. Germline V gene sequence: CDR1 LGHNA, CDR2 YSLEER. The CDR3 length is 16 residues. DNA for the CDR3: TGCGCCAGCAGCCAGCTACTAGCGGGAGAAGGTGGCGAGCAGTACTTC. Translated: CASSQLLAGEGGEQYF.

CDR3 amino acids: CASSLAGANTEAFF. The CDR3, as DNA: TGTGCCAGCAGCTTAGCAGGGGCGAACACTGAAGCTTTCTTT. The chain combines TRBV11-2 with TRBJ1-1, with D tentatively TRBD1 (6 bases). The V end lost 1 base, the J end lost 1 base, and 7 bases lay between the germline ends. This CDR3 is 14 amino acids long. Germline V lookup: CDR1 SGHAT, CDR2 FQNNGV.

This clone turned up a few times. The CDR3 coding sequence is TGCAGCGTTGTGGACACTCACTCCTACGAGCAGTACTTC. It encodes CSVVDTHSYEQYF. This sequence joins TRBV29-1 and TRBJ2-7; D possibly corresponds to TRBD1 (5 bases). The CDR3 is 13 residues long. Germline CDR1 SQVTM, CDR2 ANQGSEA. V was cut by 4 bases and J by 0 bases, with 10 bases left in between.

This chain links TRBV5-8 with TRBJ2-7; 10 bases map to TRBD1. J gave up 2 bases and V 4 bases, and 6 bases lay outside the gene matches. CDR3 size: 15 residues. Germline CDR1 SGHTS, CDR2 YDEGEE. The CDR3: CASSEGQGKTYEQYF. DNA for the CDR3: TGTGCCAGCAGCGAGGGACAGGGGAAAACCTACGAGCAGTACTTC. The variable domain in full, completed from reference TRBV5-8 and TRBJ2-7, reads EAGVTQSPTHLIKTRGQQATLRCSPISGHTSVYWYQQALGLGLQFLLWYDEGEERNRGNFPPRFSGRQFPNYSSELNVNALELEDSALYLCASSEGQGKTYEQYFGPGTRLTVT.

This chain connects TRBV4-2 to TRBJ2-1, with D unclear. V was shortened by 2 bases and J by 7 bases, with 6 bases between the two germline ends. This CDR3 has 12 residues. Germline V gene lookup returns CDR1 LGHNA and CDR2 YNFKEQ. Written as DNA, the CDR3 is TGTGCCAGCAGCCAAAGAGTAAATGAGCAGTTCTTC. It translates to CASSQRVNEQFF.

The rearrangement links TRBV30 to TRBJ1-6; D gene uncertain. Germline V gene lookup returns CDR1 GTSNPN and CDR2 SVGIG (reference sequence). The CDR3 is made up of 14 amino acids. The V and J ends lost 5 bases and 6 bases respectively, with 14 bases between them. Here the CDR3 reads CAWARGTVNSPLHF. The DNA for the CDR3 is TGTGCCTGGGCGCGGGGAACAGTTAATTCACCCCTCCACTTT.

V gene TRBV28 combines with J gene TRBJ2-1, with 9 bases identical to TRBD2. Germline V gene data show CDR1 as MDHEN and CDR2 as SYDVKM. The junction had 7 bases not matched to a gene; V was cut back by 0 bases and J by 7 bases. This CDR3 has 16 residues. CDR3 nucleotide sequence: TGTGCCAGCAGTTTATGGGGCGGGAGGGCCGAAAATGAGCAGTTCTTC. Its protein product is CASSLWGGRAENEQFF.

This rearrangement joins TRBV28 to TRBJ2-7, with 8 bases that match TRBD1. The length of the CDR3 is 14 residues. CDR1 MDHEN and CDR2 SYDVKM come from the germline V gene. V lost 5 bases to trimming and J lost 3 bases; unmatched junction nucleotides: 6. Written as DNA, the CDR3 is TGTGCCAGCAGTCCGGACAGGGCTCACTACGAGCAGTACTTC. Its translation is CASSPDRAHYEQYF.

The chain is built from TRBV28 and TRBJ2-7, with TRBD1 matching 9 bases. V trimming: 2 bases; J trimming: 5 bases; junction bases outside the gene matches: 4. This CDR3 region has 14 residues. Germline V CDR1 and CDR2: MDHEN, SYDVKM. CDR3 coding DNA: TGTGCCAGCAGTTTAGGGACAGGGAACCACGAGCAGTACTTC. Translated, it gives CASSLGTGNHEQYF.

J is TRBJ1-5 and V is TRBV7-8; possible D gene TRBD1, 6 bases. The V end lost 2 bases, the J end lost 9 bases, and 20 bases lay between the germline ends. Germline CDR1 is SGHVS and CDR2 is FQNEAQ. The CDR3 totals 16 residues. This chain's CDR3 is CASSLLGTPGVSPQHF. The CDR3, as DNA: TGTGCCAGCAGCTTACTAGGGACACCGGGCGTGTCGCCCCAGCATTTT.

This chain links TRBV27 with TRBJ2-5; TRBD1 might be the D (5 bases). The CDR3 consists of 15 residues. V was trimmed by 0 bases and J by 9 bases, leaving 17 bases between them. CDR1 is MNHEY, CDR2 SMNVEV, per germline (reference sequence). The CDR3 protein is CASSLSDSPLAAQYF. CDR3 DNA sequence: TGTGCCAGCAGTTTATCAGACAGCCCCTTGGCGGCCCAGTACTTC.

In its sample, this clone was seen a few times. The chain recombines TRBV4-2 with TRBJ1-2; D unclear. V was shortened by 4 bases and J by 8 bases, with 23 bases between the two germline ends. This CDR3 spans 16 amino acids. The germline gives CDR1 LGHNA, CDR2 YNFKEQ. The CDR3 loop reads CASSPTTPDKAGGYTF. The CDR3 nucleotides read TGTGCCAGCAGCCCGACCACCCCTGACAAGGCTGGCGGCTACACCTTC.

The chain couples TRBV2 to TRBJ1-1; D might be TRBD1 (5 bases). Trimming took off 1 base at V and 5 bases at J, with 14 bases between the two ends. The CDR3 runs 15 residues. Germline assignment: CDR1 SNHLY and CDR2 FYNNEI. The CDR3 region has the DNA TGTGCCAGCAGTGAAGGCAGGGTATTGGGGACTGAAGCTTTCTTT. This encodes CASSEGRVLGTEAFF.